Given below is one T cell receptor (beta chain) in context. Using its own MiXCR run on the RACE reads, TCRdb lists one record per CDR3 protein. The repertoire includes some 120,000 distinct CDR3 sequences, 12% of them detected once, and 1.2% to 1.5% sits in the top ten. This record comes from a study of human T cells and chemical hapten exposure. Sample time point: patch test 1, 2 weeks after DPC sensitization. Treatment: therapeutic diphenylcyclopropenone sensitization with weekly scalp DPC. Patients had alopecia, were aged 18 to 70, and were not pregnant. The V segment lost 4 bases and the J segment 5 bases; nucleotides outside the gene matches: 10. CDR1 and CDR2 (germline): MDHEN, SYDVKM. The CDR3 loop spans 16 amino acids.

This TCR came from a woman aged 45-65 years with alopecia areata. Some clones in this sample may be carry-over from other donors' samples. Here the sequenced sample was whole blood, taken in connection with sensitization to the hapten diphenylcyclopropenone (DPC). The chain joins TRBV28 to TRBJ2-5; TRBD2 aligns across 10 bases. CDR3 in DNA: TGTGCCAGCAGTTCAGGGGCTAGCGGGGGAAGCGAGACCCAGTACTTC. It is translated as CASSSGASGGSETQYF. Full variable domain (outside the CDR3, taken from reference TRBV28 and TRBJ2-5): DVKVTQSSRYLVKRTGEKVFLECVQDMDHENMFWYRQDPGLGLRLIYFSYDVKMKEKGDIPEGYSVSREKKERFSLILESASTNQTSMYLCASSSGASGGSETQYFGPGTRLLVL.